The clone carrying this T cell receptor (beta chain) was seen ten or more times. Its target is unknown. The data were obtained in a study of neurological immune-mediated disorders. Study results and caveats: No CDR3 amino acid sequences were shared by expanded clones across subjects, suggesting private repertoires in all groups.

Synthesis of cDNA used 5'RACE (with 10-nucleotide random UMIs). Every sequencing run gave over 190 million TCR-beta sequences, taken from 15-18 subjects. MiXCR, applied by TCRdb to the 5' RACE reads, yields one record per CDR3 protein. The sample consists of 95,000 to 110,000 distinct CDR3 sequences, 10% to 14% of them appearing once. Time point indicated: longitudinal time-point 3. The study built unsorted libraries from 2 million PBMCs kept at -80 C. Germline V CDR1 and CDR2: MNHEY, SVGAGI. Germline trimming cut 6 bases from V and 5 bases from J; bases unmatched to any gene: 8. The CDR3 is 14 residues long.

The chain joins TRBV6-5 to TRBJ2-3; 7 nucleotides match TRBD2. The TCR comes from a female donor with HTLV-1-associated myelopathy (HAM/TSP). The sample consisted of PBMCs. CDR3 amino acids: CASSPGTTRDTQYF. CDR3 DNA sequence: TGTGCCAGCAGCCCCGGGACTACCAGAGATACGCAGTATTTT.